This T cell receptor beta chain originates from a study of patients and donors after allogeneic stem cell transplantation. TCRdb recomputed calls from the RT-PCR reads with MiXCR, one row per CDR3 protein. Seen here are 800,000 to 1,000,000 distinct CDR3 sequences, over 15% observed once, and the top ten hold 6%. This clonotype was detected a few times. V dropped 3 bases and J dropped 0 bases, with 11 bases sitting between them. Germline V gene lookup returns CDR1 MGHDK and CDR2 SYGVNS. The CDR3 loop spans 15 amino acids. J is TRBJ1-1 and V is TRBV25-1; the D is unclear. The material sequenced was blood, either unsorted or a sorted T cell fraction (not recorded which). The receptor was derived from a human donor who was either an allogeneic HSCT recipient or a stem cell or donor lymphocyte infusion donor (not recorded which). It is not recorded whose cells these are; they may come from a transplant donor. CDR3 region: CASSDGGFMNTEAFF. For the CDR3, the DNA is TGTGCCAGCAGTGATGGAGGTTTCATGAACACTGAAGCTTTCTTT.